What follows are 24 T cell receptor beta chains derived from one specimen sequenced in a study of T-cell memory formation after mild COVID-19. TCRdb redid the calling of the 5' RACE reads with MiXCR, one entry per CDR3 protein. The profile shows 410,000 or so distinct CDR3 sequences, under 25% of them singletons. Sequenced input: PBMCs or a T cell subset sorted from them (not recorded which). The source of these receptors is an adult woman who had mild COVID-19 (a few samples of this study predate the infection). Cell type and time point are not known.

The sample holds a few counts of this clonotype. The V call is TRBV25-1, the J call TRBJ2-3, with a tentative D call TRBD2 (5 bases). Trimming removed 7 bases at V and 4 bases at J, with 12 bases between. There are 13 residues in the CDR3. Germline-derived CDR1 and CDR2 are MGHDK and SYGVNS. The CDR3 bases are TGTGCCAGCACCGGGGAGAGGGCAGATACGCAGTATTTT. This sequence encodes CASTGERADTQYF.

V gene TRBV5-1 combines with J gene TRBJ2-5; possibly TRBD2 for D (6 bases). V was pared by 2 bases and J by 1 base, with 15 bases between. The CDR3 is 16 residues long. CDR1 is SGHRS, CDR2 YFSETQ, per germline. The CDR3 loop is CASSFGIADFQETQYF. The CDR3 region has the DNA TGCGCCAGCAGCTTTGGAATAGCGGATTTCCAAGAGACCCAGTACTTC.

The CDR3 DNA reads TGTGCCAGCAGCTCCCTAATAGGCACTGAAGCTTTCTTT. This gives the protein CASSSLIGTEAFF. The chain recombines TRBV25-1 with TRBJ1-1; D remains unclear. The V gene's germline CDR1 is MGHDK and CDR2 SYGVNS. This CDR3 has 13 amino acids. V dropped 6 bases and J dropped 4 bases, with 12 bases sitting between them.

In this sample, this clonotype turned up a few times. This sequence joins TRBV5-1 and TRBJ1-2; TRBD1 matches at 7 bases. V shed 4 bases, J shed 4 bases, and the junction held 10 bases outside the gene matches. This CDR3 is built from 15 residues. CDR1 and CDR2 from the germline V gene are SGHRS and YFSETQ. CDR3 DNA: TGCGCCAGCAGCCAAGACCCCGGGACAGCCTATGGCTACACCTTC. Protein product: CASSQDPGTAYGYTF.

The sample holds many counts of this clonotype. At one boundary the junction diverges from the germline segment, which might be a read error. The V gene is TRBV7-6, the J gene TRBJ2-7; D gene unclear. The CDR3 contains 13 residues. Germline CDR1 SGHVS, CDR2 FNYEAQ. The CDR3 DNA follows: TGTGCCAGCAGCTCGATGCCGGACGCCCTCTTGGACTTC. Residues: CASSSMPDALLDF.

The chain couples TRBV7-8 to TRBJ2-3; the D call may be TRBD1 or TRBD2 (5 bases each). Trimming pared 5 bases from V and 0 bases from J, leaving 15 bases between. Germline V gene sequence: CDR1 SGHVS, CDR2 FQNEAQ. This CDR3 has 16 amino acids. The CDR3 nucleotides are TGTGCCAGCAGCGCCGGGGCCGGTGGTAGCACAGATACGCAGTATTTT. It translates to CASSAGAGGSTDTQYF.

This clonotype came up a few times. This chain connects TRBV5-1 to TRBJ2-5; 7 nucleotides match TRBD2. J lost 2 bases, V lost 4 bases, and 8 bases had no gene match. CDR1 and CDR2 from the germline V gene are SGHRS and YFSETQ. The CDR3 totals 15 residues. This chain's CDR3 is CASSRAGEGQETQYF. The CDR3 region has the DNA TGCGCCAGCAGCCGTGCGGGGGAGGGACAAGAGACCCAGTACTTC.

This clonotype has more than one count but fewer than ten. V gene TRBV7-9 combines with J gene TRBJ2-7; 14 nucleotides agree with TRBD2. V lost 5 bases and J lost 0; bases outside the gene matches: 3. Germline CDR1 and CDR2: SEHNR and FQNEAQ (reference sequence). The CDR3 extends over 16 amino acids. CDR3 nucleotide sequence: TGTGCCAGCAGCCCGGGACTAGCGGGGGACTCCTACGAGCAGTACTTC. Translated: CASSPGLAGDSYEQYF.

The chain recombines TRBV5-1 with TRBJ2-7; D is possibly TRBD1 (5 bases). The CDR3 length is 15 residues. Germline-derived CDR1 and CDR2 are SGHRS and YFSETQ. V was shortened by 0 bases and J by 2 bases, with 12 bases between the two germline ends. The CDR3 region is CASSLVSDRTYEQYF. The CDR3 DNA is TGCGCCAGCAGCTTGGTGAGCGACAGAACCTACGAGCAGTACTTC.

This chain joins TRBV6-6 and TRBJ1-5, with a tentative D call TRBD1 (6 bases). Deletions cut 6 bases from V and 3 bases from J, with 18 bases between. Germline CDR1 and CDR2: MNHNY and SVGAGI (reference sequence). The CDR3 runs to 16 residues. The CDR3 reads CASRGATEEPNQPQHF. In nucleotides, the CDR3 is TGTGCCAGCAGGGGGGCGACGGAGGAACCCAATCAGCCCCAGCATTTT.

J is TRBJ1-4 and V is TRBV7-8, with 8 bases that match TRBD1. The CDR3 length is 15 residues. Losses at the gene ends were 6 bases for V and 8 bases for J; bases not matched to a gene: 11. Germline loops: CDR1 SGHVS, CDR2 FQNEAQ. DNA for the CDR3: TGTGCCAGCAGTAGCAACAGGGGGAAGACGGAAAAACTGTTTTTT. It yields the protein CASSSNRGKTEKLFF. Full variable domain (outside the CDR3, taken from reference TRBV7-8 and TRBJ1-4): GAGVSQSPRYKVAKRGQDVALRCDPISGHVSLFWYQQALGQGPEFLTYFQNEAQLDKSGLPSDRFFAERPEGSVSTLKIQRTQQEDSAVYLCASSSNRGKTEKLFFGSGTQLSVL.

This chain links TRBV4-2 with TRBJ1-1; perhaps TRBD1 as D (6 bases). Trimming stripped 3 bases from V and 1 base from J, with 9 bases between. Germline CDR1 LGHNA, CDR2 YNFKEQ. CDR3 length equals 14 residues. CDR3 bases: TGTGCCAGCAGCCAGGGGGCCAGGAACACTGAAGCTTTCTTT. Residues: CASSQGARNTEAFF.

This chain uses TRBV12-3 or TRBV12-4 with TRBJ2-7; 7 nucleotides agree with TRBD2. V was clipped by 8 bases and J by 0 bases; unmatched bases: 4. This CDR3 has 13 residues. CDR3 DNA sequence: TGTGCCAGCGGGCGGGAGAGCTCCTACGAGCAGTACTTC. Translated, it gives CASGRESSYEQYF.

The rearrangement joins TRBV18 to TRBJ2-1; TRBD2 might be the D (7 bases). V lost 4 bases and J 4 bases, leaving 17 bases between the germline ends. Germline V gene sequence: CDR1 KGHSH, CDR2 LQKENI. The CDR3 is made up of 16 amino acids. CDR3 sequence (DNA): TGTGCCAGCTCACGAGGGGGGGGAATAACGTACAATGAGCAGTTCTTC. Protein: CASSRGGGITYNEQFF.

The DNA for the CDR3 is TGCAGTGCTAGACTGGGCGGGAGACCATACGAGCAGTACTTC. As protein: CSARLGGRPYEQYF. The J gene is TRBJ2-7, the V gene TRBV20-1, with TRBD2 identical over 7 bases. The J segment lost 4 bases and the V segment lost 2 bases, leaving 8 bases of the junction unmatched. This CDR3 has 14 residues. CDR1 is DFQATT, CDR2 SNEGSKA, per germline (reference sequence).

The chain is built from TRBV15 and TRBJ2-5; D remains unclear. Between the trimmed V and J ends, which lost 4 bases and 5 bases, there was a span of 5 bases. Germline CDR1 reads LNHNV; CDR2 reads YYDKDF (reference sequence). The CDR3 runs 11 residues. The CDR3 protein is CATSTMETQYF. In DNA form, the CDR3 reads TGTGCCACCAGCACTATGGAGACCCAGTACTTC. Using reference TRBV15 and TRBJ2-5 for the parts outside the CDR3, the full variable domain is DAMVIQNPRYQVTQFGKPVTLSCSQTLNHNVMYWYQQKSSQAPKLLFHYYDKDFNNEADTPDNFQSRRPNTSFCFLDIRSPGLGDTAMYLCATSTMETQYFGPGTRLLVL.

The sample holds a few counts of this clonotype. The genes are TRBV7-2 and TRBJ2-1; 13 nucleotides agree with TRBD2. With 5 bases clipped from V and 7 bases from J, the junction kept 5 bases outside the gene matches. Looked up from germline, CDR1 is SGHTA and CDR2 is FQGNSA. The CDR3 loop spans 15 amino acids. CDR3 nucleotides: TGTGCCAGCAGCCGGACTAGCGGGAGATGGAATGAGCAGTTCTTC. It specifies CASSRTSGRWNEQFF.

J is TRBJ2-1 and V is TRBV6-2 or TRBV6-3, with 7 bases matching TRBD1. Per germline, CDR1 MNHEY and CDR2 SVGEGT. The CDR3 is 15 amino acids. The ends lost 0 bases at V and 7 bases at J; junction bases unmatched: 6. The CDR3 bases are TGTGCCAGCAGTTACTCGAGGGGACAGCAGAATGAGCAGTTCTTC. Translated, it gives CASSYSRGQQNEQFF.

The rearrangement joins TRBV18 to TRBJ2-7; 7 nucleotides agree with TRBD1. CDR3 length: 13 amino acids. After removal of 8 bases from V and 3 bases from J, the junction contained 7 bases not matched to a gene. Germline values: CDR1 KGHSH, CDR2 LQKENI. The CDR3 sequence is CASTLGQYYEQYF. CDR3 bases: TGTGCCAGCACATTGGGACAGTACTACGAGCAGTACTTC.

The chain carries TRBV6-6 and TRBJ2-5, with D hard to call. This CDR3 region has 16 residues. V was clipped by 6 bases and J by 1 base, with 18 bases between them. CDR1 and CDR2 (germline): MNHNY, SVGAGI (reference sequence). CDR3 sequence: CASRSGPHAPQETQYF. The CDR3 DNA reads as TGTGCCAGCAGGTCCGGTCCCCATGCGCCCCAAGAGACCCAGTACTTC.

The sample holds a few counts of this clonotype. The J gene is TRBJ2-7, the V gene TRBV6-1, with D possibly being TRBD2 (6 bases). V dropped 7 bases and J dropped 1 base, with 17 bases sitting between them. Germline CDR1 and CDR2: MNHNS and SASEGT. The CDR3 runs to 15 residues. Here the CDR3 reads CASTPLEGGSYEQYF. The CDR3 nucleotides read TGTGCCAGCACCCCATTGGAGGGTGGGTCCTACGAGCAGTACTTC.

Only a few counts were recorded for this clonotype. The rearrangement joins TRBV2 to TRBJ1-1, with no clear D. The CDR3 runs to 12 residues. Deletions cut 6 bases from V and 0 bases from J, with 5 bases between. Per the germline V gene, CDR1 is SNHLY and CDR2 is FYNNEI. CDR3 in DNA: TGTGCCAGCAGGGTGGTGAACACTGAAGCTTTCTTT. Translated, it gives CASRVVNTEAFF.

This clonotype appeared a few times. The rearrangement links TRBV4-3 to TRBJ1-4; D is unclear. CDR1 and CDR2 (germline): LGHNA, YSLEER. V was cut by 1 base and J by 3 bases, with 6 bases left in between. CDR3 length: 14 residues. CDR3 nucleotide sequence: TGCGCCAGCAGCCAAGGCACAGCTAATGAAAAACTGTTTTTT. Translating gives CASSQGTANEKLFF.

The table lists this clonotype with many counts. The rearrangement joins TRBV5-1 to TRBJ2-5; 7 bases are a match to TRBD1. Per the germline V gene, CDR1 is SGHRS and CDR2 is YFSETQ. The CDR3 spans 14 residues. V lost 4 bases, J lost 3 bases, and 6 bases stayed unmatched. The CDR3 nucleotides are TGCGCCAGCAGCAAGGACAGGAGAAAAGAGACCCAGTACTTC. Protein: CASSKDRRKETQYF.